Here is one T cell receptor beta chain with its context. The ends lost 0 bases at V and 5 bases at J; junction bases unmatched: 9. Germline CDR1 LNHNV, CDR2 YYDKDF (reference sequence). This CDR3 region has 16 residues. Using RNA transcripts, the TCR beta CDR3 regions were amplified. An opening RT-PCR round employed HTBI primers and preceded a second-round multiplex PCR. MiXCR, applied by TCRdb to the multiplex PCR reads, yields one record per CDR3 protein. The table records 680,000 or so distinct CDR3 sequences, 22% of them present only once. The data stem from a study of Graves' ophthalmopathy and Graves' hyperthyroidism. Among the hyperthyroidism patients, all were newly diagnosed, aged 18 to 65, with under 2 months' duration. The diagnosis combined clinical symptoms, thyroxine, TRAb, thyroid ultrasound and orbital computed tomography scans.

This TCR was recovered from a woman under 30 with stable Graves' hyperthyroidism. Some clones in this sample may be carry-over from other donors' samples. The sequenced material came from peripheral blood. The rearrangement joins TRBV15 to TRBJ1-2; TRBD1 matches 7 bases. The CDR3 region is CATSRDLTGTAYGYTF. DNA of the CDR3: TGTGCCACCAGCAGAGATCTCACCGGGACAGCTTATGGCTACACCTTC.